This T cell receptor beta chain stems from a study of T-cell memory formation after mild COVID-19. Turning to the study itself: TCR clustering was largely donor specific.

Trimming removed 8 bases at V and 8 bases at J, with 13 bases between. CDR3 length: 11 residues. The germline V gene has CDR1 MNHNY and CDR2 SVGAGI (reference sequence). This clonotype was counted a few times. Its antigen is as yet unknown. From the 5' RACE reads, TCRdb called clonotypes with MiXCR, one entry per CDR3 protein. The data show over 350,000 distinct CDR3 sequences, with about 15% seen just once and 20% to 25% held by the top ten. General study points: Clones that contracted from day 15 to 85 were balanced CD4/CD8, while later expanders leaned CD4+. Pre-infection memory harbored some responding clones, suggesting cross-reactive memory joined.

The sample was PBMCs or a T cell subset sorted from them (not recorded which). The TCR comes from a man aged 18 to 35 who had mild COVID-19 (a few samples of this study predate the infection). Cell type and time point are not known. The chain uses TRBV6-6 and TRBJ2-7, with D possibly TRBD1 on 5 matching bases. The chain's CDR3 is CASLQGWKQYF. CDR3 sequence (DNA): TGTGCCAGCCTCCAGGGTTGGAAGCAGTACTTC.